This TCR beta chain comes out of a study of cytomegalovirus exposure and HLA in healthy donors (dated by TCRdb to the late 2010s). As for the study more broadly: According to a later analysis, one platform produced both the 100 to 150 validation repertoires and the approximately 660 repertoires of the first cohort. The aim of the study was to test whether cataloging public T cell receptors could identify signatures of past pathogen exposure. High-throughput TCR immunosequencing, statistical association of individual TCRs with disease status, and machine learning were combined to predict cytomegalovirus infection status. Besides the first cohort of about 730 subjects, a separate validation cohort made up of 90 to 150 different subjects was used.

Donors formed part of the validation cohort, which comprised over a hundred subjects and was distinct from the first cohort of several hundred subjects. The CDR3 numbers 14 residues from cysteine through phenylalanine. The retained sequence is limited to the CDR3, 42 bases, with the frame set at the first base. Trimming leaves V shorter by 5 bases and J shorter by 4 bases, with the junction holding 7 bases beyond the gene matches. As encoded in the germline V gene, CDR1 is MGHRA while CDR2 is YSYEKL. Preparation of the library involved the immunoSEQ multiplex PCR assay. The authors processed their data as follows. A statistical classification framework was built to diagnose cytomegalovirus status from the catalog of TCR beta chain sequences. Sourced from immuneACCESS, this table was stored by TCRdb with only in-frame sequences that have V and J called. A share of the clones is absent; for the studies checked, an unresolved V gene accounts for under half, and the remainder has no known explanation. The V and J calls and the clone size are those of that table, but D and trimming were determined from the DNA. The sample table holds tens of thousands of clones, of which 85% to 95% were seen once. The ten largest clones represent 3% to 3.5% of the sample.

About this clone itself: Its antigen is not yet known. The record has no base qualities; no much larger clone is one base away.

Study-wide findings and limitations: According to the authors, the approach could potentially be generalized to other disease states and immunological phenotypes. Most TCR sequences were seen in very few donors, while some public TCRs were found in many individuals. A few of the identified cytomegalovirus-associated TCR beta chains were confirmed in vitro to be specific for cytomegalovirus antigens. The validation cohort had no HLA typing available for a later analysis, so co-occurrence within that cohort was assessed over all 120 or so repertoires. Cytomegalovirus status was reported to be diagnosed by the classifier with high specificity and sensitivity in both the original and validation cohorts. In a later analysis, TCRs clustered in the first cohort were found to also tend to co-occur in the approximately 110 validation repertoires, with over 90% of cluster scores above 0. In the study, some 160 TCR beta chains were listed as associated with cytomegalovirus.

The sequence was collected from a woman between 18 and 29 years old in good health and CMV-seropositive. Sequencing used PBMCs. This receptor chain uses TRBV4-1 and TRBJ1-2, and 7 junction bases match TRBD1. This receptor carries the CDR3 CASSRTGTVYGYTF. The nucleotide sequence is TGCGCCAGCAGCAGAACCGGGACAGTCTATGGCTACACCTTC.